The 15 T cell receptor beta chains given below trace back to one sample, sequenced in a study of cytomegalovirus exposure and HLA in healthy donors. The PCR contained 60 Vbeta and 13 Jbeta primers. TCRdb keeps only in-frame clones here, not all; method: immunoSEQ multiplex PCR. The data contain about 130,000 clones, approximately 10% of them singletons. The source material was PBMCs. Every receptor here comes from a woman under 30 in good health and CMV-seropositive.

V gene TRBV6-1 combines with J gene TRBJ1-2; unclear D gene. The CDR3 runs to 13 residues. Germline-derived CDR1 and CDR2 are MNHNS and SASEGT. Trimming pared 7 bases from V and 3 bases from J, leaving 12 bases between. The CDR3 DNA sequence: TGTGCCAGCAATAAAAGGGAGGACTATGGCTACACCTTC. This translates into CASNKREDYGYTF.

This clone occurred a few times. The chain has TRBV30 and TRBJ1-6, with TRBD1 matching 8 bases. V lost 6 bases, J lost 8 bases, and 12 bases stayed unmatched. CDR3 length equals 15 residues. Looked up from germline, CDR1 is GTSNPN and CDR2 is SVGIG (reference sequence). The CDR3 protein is CACQKLGTGHSPLHF. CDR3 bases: TGTGCCTGCCAAAAACTCGGGACAGGCCATTCACCCCTCCACTTT.

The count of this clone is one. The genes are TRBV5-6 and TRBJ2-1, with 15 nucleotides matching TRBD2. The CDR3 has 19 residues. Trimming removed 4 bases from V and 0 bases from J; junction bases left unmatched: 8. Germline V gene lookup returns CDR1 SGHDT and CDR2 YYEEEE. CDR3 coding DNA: TGTGCCAGCAGCCAGGGACTAGCGGGAGGAGGGCGCTCCTACAATGAGCAGTTCTTC. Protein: CASSQGLAGGGRSYNEQFF.

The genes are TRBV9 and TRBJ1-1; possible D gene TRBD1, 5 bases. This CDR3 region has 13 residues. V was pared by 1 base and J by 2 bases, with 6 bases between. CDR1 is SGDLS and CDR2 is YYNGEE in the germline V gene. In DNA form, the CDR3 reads TGTGCCAGCAGCGTACAGGGAAACACTGAAGCTTTCTTT. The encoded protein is CASSVQGNTEAFF. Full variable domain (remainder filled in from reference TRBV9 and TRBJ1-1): DSGVTQTPKHLITATGQRVTLRCSPRSGDLSVYWYQQSLDQGLQFLIQYYNGEERAKGNILERFSAQQFPDLHSELNLSSLELGDSALYFCASSVQGNTEAFFGQGTRLTVV.

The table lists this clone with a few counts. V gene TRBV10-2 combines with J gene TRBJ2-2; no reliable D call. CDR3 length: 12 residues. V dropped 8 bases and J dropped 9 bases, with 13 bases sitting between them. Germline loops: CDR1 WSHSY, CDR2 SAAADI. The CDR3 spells CASAYLPWELFF. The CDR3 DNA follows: TGCGCCAGCGCGTATTTACCCTGGGAGCTGTTTTTT.

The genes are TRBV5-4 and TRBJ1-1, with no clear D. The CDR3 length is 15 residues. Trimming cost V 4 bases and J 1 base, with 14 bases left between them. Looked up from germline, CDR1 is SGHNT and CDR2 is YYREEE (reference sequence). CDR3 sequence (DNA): TGTGCCAGCAGCCTCGCGGTCCGCGAGAACACTGAAGCTTTCTTT. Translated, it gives CASSLAVRENTEAFF.

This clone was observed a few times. This CDR3 reads CASSLIGSSYEQYF. The CDR3 nucleotides are TGTGCCAGCAGCTTAATCGGGAGCTCCTACGAGCAGTACTTC. The chain combines TRBV5-4 with TRBJ2-7; D is perhaps TRBD2 (6 bases). The CDR3 totals 14 residues. From germline, CDR1 is SGHNT and CDR2 YYREEE (reference sequence). V was cut by 2 bases and J by 0 bases, with 9 bases left in between.

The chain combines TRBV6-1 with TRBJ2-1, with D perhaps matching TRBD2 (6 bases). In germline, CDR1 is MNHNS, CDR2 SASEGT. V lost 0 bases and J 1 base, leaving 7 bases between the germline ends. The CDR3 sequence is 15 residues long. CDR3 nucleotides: TGTGCCAGCAGTGAAGCGGGACTTTCCTACAATGAGCAGTTCTTC. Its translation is CASSEAGLSYNEQFF.

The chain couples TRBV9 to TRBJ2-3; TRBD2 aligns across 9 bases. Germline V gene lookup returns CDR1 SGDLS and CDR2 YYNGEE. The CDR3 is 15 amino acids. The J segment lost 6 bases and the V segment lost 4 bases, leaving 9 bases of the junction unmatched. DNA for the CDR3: TGTGCCAGCAGCTTCTTAGCGGGAGTGTTGGATACGCAGTATTTT. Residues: CASSFLAGVLDTQYF.

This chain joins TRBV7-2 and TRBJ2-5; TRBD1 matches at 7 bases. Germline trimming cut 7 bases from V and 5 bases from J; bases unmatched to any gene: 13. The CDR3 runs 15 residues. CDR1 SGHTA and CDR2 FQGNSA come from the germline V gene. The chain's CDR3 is CASINRQGGWETQYF. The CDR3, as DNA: TGTGCCAGCATCAATAGACAGGGTGGTTGGGAGACCCAGTACTTC.

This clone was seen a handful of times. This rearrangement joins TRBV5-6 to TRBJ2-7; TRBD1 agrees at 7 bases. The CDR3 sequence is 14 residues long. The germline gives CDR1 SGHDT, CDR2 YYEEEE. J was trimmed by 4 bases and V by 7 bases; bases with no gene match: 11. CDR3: CASYKTGAGYEQYF. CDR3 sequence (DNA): TGTGCCAGCTATAAAACAGGGGCAGGTTACGAGCAGTACTTC.

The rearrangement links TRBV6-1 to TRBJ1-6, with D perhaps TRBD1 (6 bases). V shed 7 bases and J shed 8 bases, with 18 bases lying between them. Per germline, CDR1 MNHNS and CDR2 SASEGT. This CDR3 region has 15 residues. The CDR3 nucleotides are TGTGCCAGCACAGTCTCCAGGGGCGGTGATTCACCCCTCCACTTT. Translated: CASTVSRGGDSPLHF.

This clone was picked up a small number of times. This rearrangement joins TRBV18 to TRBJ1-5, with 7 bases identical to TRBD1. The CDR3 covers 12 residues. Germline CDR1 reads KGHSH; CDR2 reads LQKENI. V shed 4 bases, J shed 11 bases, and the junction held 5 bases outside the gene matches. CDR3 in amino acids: CASSLDREAQHF. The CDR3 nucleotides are TGTGCCAGCTCACTAGACAGGGAGGCCCAGCATTTT.

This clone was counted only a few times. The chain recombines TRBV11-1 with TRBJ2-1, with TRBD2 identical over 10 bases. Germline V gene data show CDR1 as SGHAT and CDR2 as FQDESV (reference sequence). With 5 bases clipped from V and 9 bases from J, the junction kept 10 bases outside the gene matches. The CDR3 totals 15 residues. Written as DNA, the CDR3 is TGTGCCAGCAGCAAGACCGGGACTAGCGCCAGTGAGCAGTTCTTC. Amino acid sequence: CASSKTGTSASEQFF. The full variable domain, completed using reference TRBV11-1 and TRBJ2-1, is EAEVAQSPRYKITEKSQAVAFWCDPISGHATLYWYRQILGQGPELLVQFQDESVVDDSQLPKDRFSAERLKGVDSTLKIQPAELGDSAMYLCASSKTGTSASEQFFGPGTRLTVL.

CDR3 in amino acids: CASSPETGGWDTIYF. For the CDR3, the DNA is TGTGCCAGCAGCCCGGAGACAGGGGGCTGGGACACCATATATTTT. V gene TRBV7-9 combines with J gene TRBJ1-3; the match to TRBD1 covers 10 bases. Germline V CDR1 and CDR2: SEHNR, FQNEAQ (reference sequence). The CDR3 is 15 residues long. Trimming cost V 5 bases and J 8 bases; bases outside gene matches: 9.